This T cell receptor (beta chain) was profiled in a study of blood T cell repertoires in COVID-19. Overall study context: COVID-19 samples collected from the United States, Italy and Spain covered acute and convalescent phases. Sources were T cells, B-cell-depleted T cells, or PBMCs; the material itself was cDNA or gDNA.

Authors' data handling: Reference gene primer amplification in the assay estimated nucleated cell counts. Method: immunoSEQ multiplex PCR; TCRdb's copy keeps in-frame clones and lacks some. The V and J calls and clone size are taken from that table; D and trimming were inferred from the DNA. Altogether approximately 250,000 clones are present, approximately 83% being singletons, with the ten largest covering 6.5% to 9%. Germline assignment: CDR1 LNHDA and CDR2 SQIVND (reference sequence). Germline trimming cut 7 bases from V and 5 bases from J; bases unmatched to any gene: 12. This CDR3 comprises 15 residues.

Specimen: peripheral blood. V is TRBV19 and J is TRBJ1-2; 8 bases map to TRBD1. This clonotype originated in a woman aged 45-60 years with acute or convalescent COVID-19. The DNA for the CDR3 is TGTGCCAGTACCCCCCCGGGACAGGCTTCTTATGGCTACACCTTC. Amino acids: CASTPPGQASYGYTF.